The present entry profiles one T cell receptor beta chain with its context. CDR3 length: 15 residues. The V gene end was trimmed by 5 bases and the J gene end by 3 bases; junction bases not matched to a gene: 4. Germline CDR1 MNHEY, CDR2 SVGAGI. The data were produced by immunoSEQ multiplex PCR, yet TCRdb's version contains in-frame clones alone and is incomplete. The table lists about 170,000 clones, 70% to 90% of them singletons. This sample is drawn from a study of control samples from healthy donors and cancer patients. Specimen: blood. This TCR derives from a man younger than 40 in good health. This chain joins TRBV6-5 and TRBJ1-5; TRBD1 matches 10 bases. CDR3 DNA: TGTGCCAGCAGTCGGACAGGGGGAAACAATCAGCCCCAGCATTTT. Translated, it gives CASSRTGGNNQPQHF.